These T cell receptor beta chains were read from a single sample in a study of neurological immune-mediated disorders. TCRdb fed the 5' RACE reads into MiXCR, producing one record per CDR3 protein. The sample holds around 130,000 distinct CDR3 sequences, roughly 3.1% seen once. Sequencing was carried out using PBMCs. All receptors derive from a woman in her twenties or thirties with multiple sclerosis. The CDR3 runs from the conserved cysteine through the conserved F or W. Fields, in order: CDR3 length, J gene, D gene, V gene, clone size, CDR3 protein, CDR3 DNA. A D gene is named only where the DNA matches it firmly. Size tells how often a clone was seen (once, few, many) or the class of an expanded clone, and some rows leave it out.

length: 14
J: TRBJ1-2
D: .
V: TRBV4-1
size: few
CDR3: CASSLNGDNYGYTF
DNA: TGCGCCAGCAGCCTGAATGGGGACAACTATGGCTACACCTTC

length: 13
J: TRBJ2-7
D: .
V: TRBV5-6
size: many
CDR3: CASSVDITYEQYF
DNA: TGTGCCAGCAGCGTGGACATTACCTACGAGCAGTACTTC

length: 14
J: TRBJ2-1
D: .
V: TRBV9
size: many
CDR3: CASSVELADNEQFF
DNA: TGTGCCAGCAGCGTAGAGTTAGCGGACAATGAGCAGTTCTTC

length: 14
J: TRBJ2-5
D: TRBD2
V: TRBV11-3
size: many
CDR3: CASSPGGPQQTQYF
DNA: TGTGCCAGCAGCCCGGGGGGGCCCCAACAGACCCAGTACTTC

length: 14
J: TRBJ1-5
D: .
V: TRBV2
size: many
CDR3: CASSETQSNQPQHF
DNA: TGTGCCAGCAGTGAAACACAGAGCAATCAGCCCCAGCATTTT

length: 12
J: TRBJ1-1
D: .
V: TRBV12-3/TRBV12-4
size: many
CDR3: CASSPDNTEAFF
DNA: TGTGCCAGCAGTCCGGATAACACTGAAGCTTTCTTT

length: 13
J: TRBJ2-3
D: .
V: TRBV20-1
size: many
CDR3: CSIRTVTTDTQYF
DNA: TGCAGTATTAGGACAGTGACCACAGATACGCAGTATTTT

length: 13
J: TRBJ1-2
D: .
V: TRBV18
size: .
CDR3: CASSPSGNEGYTF
DNA: TGTGCCAGCTCACCCTCAGGGAATGAAGGCTACACCTTC

length: 12
J: TRBJ2-7
D: .
V: TRBV20-1
size: many
CDR3: CSARETSYEQYF
DNA: TGCAGTGCTAGAGAGACGAGTTACGAGCAGTACTTC

length: 15
J: TRBJ1-1
D: .
V: TRBV11-2
size: .
CDR3: CASSLDRFLNTEAFF
DNA: TGTGCCAGCAGCTTAGACAGGTTCCTGAACACTGAAGCTTTCTTT

length: 16
J: TRBJ2-1
D: TRBD1
V: TRBV20-1
size: many
CDR3: CSARATNRGHYNEQFF
DNA: TGCAGTGCTAGAGCGACTAACAGGGGCCACTACAATGAGCAGTTCTTC

length: 15
J: TRBJ2-3
D: .
V: TRBV7-6
size: few
CDR3: CASSLIGGYTDTQYF
DNA: TGTGCCAGCAGCTTAATTGGGGGGTACACAGATACGCAGTATTTT

length: 15
J: TRBJ2-1
D: .
V: TRBV7-9
size: many
CDR3: CASSFGQGNYNEQFF
DNA: TGTGCCAGCAGCTTTGGGCAGGGGAACTACAATGAGCAGTTCTTC

length: 19
J: TRBJ1-3
D: .
V: TRBV7-8
size: few
CDR3: CASKEKRFGTARSGNTIYF
DNA: TGTGCCAGCAAGGAGAAGAGGTTCGGAACAGCTCGCTCTGGAAACACCATATATTTT

length: 14
J: TRBJ2-5
D: .
V: TRBV20-1
size: many
CDR3: CSATKWDKGETQYF
DNA: TGCAGTGCCACCAAGTGGGACAAAGGGGAGACCCAGTACTTC